Below are 30 T cell receptor beta chains sequenced from a single sample in a study of T cell repertoires in cytomegalovirus infection. These receptors lack a known antigen. TCRdb re-called the reads through MiXCR, storing one row per CDR3 protein. The table includes 450,000 to 600,000 distinct CDR3 sequences, more than 30% detected once. The sample here was cultured PBMCs, taken from culture after CMV antigen stimulation. The receptors were sampled from a human donor in good health (CMV status not recorded). Some clones in this sample may be carry-over from other donors' samples.

This clonotype was counted only a few times. V and J are TRBV7-9 and TRBJ1-2; D remains ambiguous. The CDR3 length is 12 residues. The germline gives CDR1 SEHNR, CDR2 FQNEAQ (reference sequence). Trimming pared 3 bases from V and 2 bases from J, leaving 4 bases between. The CDR3 spells CASSFGNYGYTF. As DNA, the CDR3 is TGTGCCAGCAGCTTCGGGAACTATGGCTACACCTTC.

This clonotype was counted a few times. The chain links TRBV4-1 to TRBJ2-3; D uncertain. Trimming removed 8 bases from V and 4 bases from J, with 19 bases in between. The CDR3 consists of 15 residues. The germline gives CDR1 MGHRA, CDR2 YSYEKL. CDR3 nucleotide sequence: TGCGCCAGCTCAACGGACCCACTATTCGCAGATACGCAGTATTTT. This encodes CASSTDPLFADTQYF.

DNA for the CDR3: TGTGCCAGCAGGTTGGGGGGCCTAGTCGCCAGCTACGAGCAGTACTTC. The encoded protein is CASRLGGLVASYEQYF. The rearrangement joins TRBV7-2 to TRBJ2-7; D may match TRBD1 or TRBD2 (6 bases each). Germline CDR1 reads SGHTA; CDR2 reads FQGNSA. The CDR3 is 16 amino acids. V gave up 6 bases and J gave up 3 bases, with 21 bases separating them.

This chain connects TRBV6-6 to TRBJ1-1, with 7 bases lining up with TRBD1. This CDR3 has 13 residues. Germline V CDR1 and CDR2: MNHNY, SVGAGI (reference sequence). V was clipped by 6 bases and J by 4 bases; unmatched bases: 5. CDR3 residues: CASRATGATEAFF. CDR3 nucleotides: TGTGCCAGCAGGGCAACAGGGGCCACTGAAGCTTTCTTT.

This clonotype occurred many times. An end of the junction does not agree with germline; a read error may underlie this. The rearrangement joins TRBV7-2 to TRBJ2-1; 11 bases fit TRBD2. The CDR3 loop spans 15 amino acids. Germline values: CDR1 SGHTA, CDR2 FQGNSA. CDR3 sequence: CASSIAGGVYNEQFF. CDR3 DNA: TGTGCCAGCAGCATAGCGGGAGGGGTCTACAATGAGCAGTTCTTC.

The sample holds a few counts of this clonotype. CDR3 sequence (DNA): TGTGCCAGCACCCGGACTAGCGGGAGGGCCTTTGGGACCGCCGGGGAGCTGTTTTTT. This gives the protein CASTRTSGRAFGTAGELFF. This chain joins TRBV27 and TRBJ2-2; TRBD2 aligns across 15 bases. Unmatched junction bases numbered 15, after V lost 7 bases and J lost 6 bases. The length of the CDR3 is 19 residues. Germline loops: CDR1 MNHEY, CDR2 SMNVEV (reference sequence).

This clonotype was detected a few times. This chain connects TRBV19 to TRBJ2-3; 7 bases are shared with TRBD1. The germline V gene encodes CDR1 LNHDA and CDR2 SQIVND (reference sequence). V lost 5 bases to trimming and J lost 5 bases; unmatched junction nucleotides: 7. The CDR3 runs to 14 residues. DNA for the CDR3: TGTGCCAGTAGTCCTTCGACAGGGCGAGATACGCAGTATTTT. Translation gives CASSPSTGRDTQYF. Filled out from reference TRBV19 and TRBJ2-3, the complete variable domain reads DGGITQSPKYLFRKEGQNVTLSCEQNLNHDAMYWYRQDPGQGLRLIYYSQIVNDFQKGDIAEGYSVSREKKESFPLTVTSAQKNPTAFYLCASSPSTGRDTQYFGPGTRLTVL.

This clonotype was seen at least ten times. V gene TRBV7-8 combines with J gene TRBJ1-5; D possibly corresponds to TRBD1 (5 bases). The CDR3 totals 14 residues. The germline V and J ends were trimmed by 0 bases and 7 bases, with 10 bases remaining between them. Germline CDR1 is SGHVS and CDR2 is FQNEAQ. The CDR3 region is CASSLARAEQPQHF. CDR3 nucleotide sequence: TGTGCCAGCAGCTTAGCCAGGGCGGAACAGCCCCAGCATTTT.

The V and J genes are TRBV19 and TRBJ1-4; D may be TRBD1 (6 bases). There are 13 residues in the CDR3. Germline-derived CDR1 and CDR2 are LNHDA and SQIVND (reference sequence). The V gene lost 6 bases and the J gene lost 8 bases, with 13 bases spanning the gap. CDR3 bases: TGTGCCAGTAGGTTCAGGGGTGGGGAAAAACTGTTTTTT. It yields the protein CASRFRGGEKLFF.

This sequence joins TRBV28 and TRBJ2-6; D unclear. In germline, CDR1 is MDHEN, CDR2 SYDVKM. This CDR3 region has 15 residues. Trimming took 4 bases from V and 2 from J, leaving 9 bases between them. The CDR3 sequence is CASSSGIPGANVLTF. The CDR3 coding sequence is TGTGCCAGCAGTTCAGGTATCCCTGGGGCCAACGTCCTGACTTTC.

V is TRBV5-4 and J is TRBJ1-4; perhaps TRBD1 as D (6 bases). CDR3 length: 16 amino acids. In germline, CDR1 is SGHNT, CDR2 YYREEE (reference sequence). V lost 3 bases, J lost 5 bases, and 17 bases lay in between. The CDR3 DNA is TGTGCCAGCAGCTCCCACAAGACAGGACAAAATGAAAAACTGTTTTTT. It is translated as CASSSHKTGQNEKLFF.

This clonotype was seen a handful of times. The chain uses TRBV6-2 or TRBV6-3 and TRBJ2-7; possibly TRBD1 or TRBD2 for D (5 bases each). Germline values: CDR1 MNHEY, CDR2 SVGEGT. Deletions cut 4 bases from V and 0 bases from J, with 10 bases between. The CDR3 consists of 14 residues. CDR3 DNA: TGTGCCAGCAGTTGGGACGGCAGCTCCTACGAGCAGTACTTC. Translated: CASSWDGSSYEQYF.

This clonotype was counted only a few times. The V and J genes are TRBV6-2 or TRBV6-3 and TRBJ2-7, with a tentative D call TRBD1 (6 bases). The germline V gene encodes CDR1 MNHEY and CDR2 SVGEGT. Trimming removed 4 bases from V and 2 bases from J, with 12 bases in between. This CDR3 region has 14 residues. The CDR3 here is CASSSWTVTYEQYF. The DNA for the CDR3 is TGTGCCAGCAGTTCCTGGACAGTGACCTACGAGCAGTACTTC.

This clonotype has a handful of counts. V and J are TRBV28 and TRBJ1-1; TRBD1 is a possible D gene (6 bases). This CDR3 contains 15 residues. Trimming removed 8 bases from V and 1 base from J, with 17 bases in between. Germline values: CDR1 MDHEN, CDR2 SYDVKM. CDR3 sequence reads: CASVKPGQANTEAFF. The CDR3 nucleotides read TGTGCCAGCGTTAAACCGGGACAAGCGAACACTGAAGCTTTCTTT.

This chain joins TRBV12-3 or TRBV12-4 and TRBJ1-3; tentatively, D is TRBD1 (5 bases). V dropped 11 bases and J dropped 3 bases, with 14 bases sitting between them. The CDR3 is 13 amino acids. CDR3 amino acids: CAGTHEDGNTIYF. The CDR3 DNA follows: TGTGCCGGGACCCACGAGGATGGAAACACCATATATTTT.

The table lists this clonotype with a few counts. The chain couples TRBV6-2 or TRBV6-3 to TRBJ2-1; 10 positions match TRBD2. J gave up 3 bases and V 6 bases, and 11 bases lay outside the gene matches. CDR1 MNHEY and CDR2 SVGEGT come from the germline V gene. CDR3 size: 17 residues. CDR3: CASSRRTSGTYYNEQFF. CDR3 sequence (DNA): TGTGCCAGCAGCCGCCGGACTAGCGGTACCTACTACAATGAGCAGTTCTTC.

This clonotype was observed many times. The chain links TRBV10-3 to TRBJ1-5; 7 bases map to TRBD1. Germline V lookup: CDR1 ENHRY, CDR2 SYGVKD. J was trimmed by 0 bases and V by 10 bases; bases with no gene match: 9. The CDR3 totals 15 residues. CDR3 DNA: TGTGCCACACTCCGGGACAGAGATAGCAATCAGCCCCAGCATTTT. Protein: CATLRDRDSNQPQHF.

About this clonotype: A much larger clone differs from this one at a single base, so this may be a read error. This chain joins TRBV7-2 and TRBJ1-6; weak D call: TRBD1 (5 bases). The CDR3 length is 14 residues. Germline V gene sequence: CDR1 SGHTA, CDR2 FQGNSA. The CDR3 sequence is CASSQGADRSPLRF. DNA of the CDR3: TGTGCCAGCAGCCAAGGGGCGGACCGGTCACCCCTCCGCTTT.

In this sample, this clonotype turned up many times. The chain carries TRBV7-2 and TRBJ2-5; 9 bases agree with TRBD1. The V and J ends lost 1 base and 5 bases, in that order; junction bases with no gene match: 5. The CDR3 totals 15 residues. Germline V gene lookup returns CDR1 SGHTA and CDR2 FQGNSA. CDR3 nucleotide sequence: TGTGCCAGCAGCTTAGTGGGGGACAGGGACGAGACCCAGTACTTC. This sequence encodes CASSLVGDRDETQYF.

The chain couples TRBV20-1 to TRBJ2-1; 8 positions match TRBD2. Per germline, CDR1 DFQATT and CDR2 SNEGSKA (reference sequence). The CDR3 covers 18 residues. J lost 1 base, V lost 0 bases, and 11 bases had no gene match. The CDR3 reads CSARDHGTVAGSYNEQFF. In DNA form, the CDR3 reads TGCAGTGCTAGAGATCACGGCACGGTAGCGGGGTCCTACAATGAGCAGTTCTTC.

V and J are TRBV6-2 or TRBV6-3 and TRBJ2-7, with 9 bases lining up with TRBD2. Germline CDR1 is MNHEY and CDR2 is SVGEGT. The trim removed 5 bases at V and 8 bases at J, leaving 7 bases unmatched. There are 13 residues in the CDR3. The CDR3 DNA sequence: TGTGCCAGCAGTAATAGCGGGAGTAGAAAGCAGTACGTC. Translating gives CASSNSGSRKQYV.

In DNA form, the CDR3 reads TGTGCCAGCAGCTCAGACACACCAAGCTCCTACGAGCAGTACGTC. Protein: CASSSDTPSSYEQYV. The V and J genes are TRBV6-2 or TRBV6-3 and TRBJ2-7, with D unresolved. CDR3 length equals 15 residues. From germline, CDR1 is MNHEY and CDR2 SVGEGT. Trimming shortened V by 6 bases and J by 0 bases, and 15 bases separated the two germline ends.

In its sample, this clonotype was seen a few times. The chain is built from TRBV7-4 and TRBJ1-5; TRBD1 is a possible D gene (5 bases). CDR1 is SGHVT, CDR2 SQSDAQ, per germline. CDR3 size: 15 residues. V shed 1 base and J shed 2 bases, with 9 bases lying between them. Here the CDR3 DNA reads TGTGCCAGCAGCTTAGACAGGATAGGCAATCAGCCCCAGCATTTT. Translated: CASSLDRIGNQPQHF.

V usage is TRBV2 and J usage is TRBJ1-4; possibly TRBD1 for D (5 bases). Trimming left V 4 bases short and J 6 bases short, with 9 bases between. Looked up from germline, CDR1 is SNHLY and CDR2 is FYNNEI. This CDR3 is built from 13 residues. CDR3 DNA sequence: TGTGCCAGCAGTGCGCAGGGCGATGAAAAACTGTTTTTT. This sequence encodes CASSAQGDEKLFF.

The chain joins TRBV19 to TRBJ2-1, with a possible D match to TRBD1 (5 bases). Trimming cost V 5 bases and J 4 bases, with 9 bases left between them. The CDR3 is made up of 13 amino acids. The germline V gene has CDR1 LNHDA and CDR2 SQIVND (reference sequence). CDR3 DNA sequence: TGTGCCAGTAGTGGCGACAGATACAATGAGCAGTTCTTC. As protein: CASSGDRYNEQFF.

This chain connects TRBV29-1 to TRBJ2-1; 15 bases map to TRBD2. Germline values: CDR1 SQVTM, CDR2 ANQGSEA. The CDR3 length is 19 residues. J lost 9 bases, V lost 0 bases, and 15 bases had no gene match. DNA of the CDR3: TGCAGCGTTGAAGAAACTGGACTAGCGGGAGGGCCCAGGCCTGGTGAGCAGTTCTTC. Translation gives CSVEETGLAGGPRPGEQFF.

This sequence joins TRBV12-3 or TRBV12-4 and TRBJ2-5; D is tentatively TRBD1 or TRBD2 (5 bases each). There are 14 residues in the CDR3. V gave up 2 bases and J gave up 5 bases, with 12 bases separating them. The CDR3 loop is CASSLPGPLETQYF. In DNA, the CDR3 is TGTGCCAGCAGTTTACCGGGACCTCTGGAGACCCAGTACTTC.

This clonotype occurred a few times. The CDR3 DNA follows: TGCGCCAGCAGCTTGGACTACCAGGGGATACATGAGCAGTTCTTC. Its translation: CASSLDYQGIHEQFF. This sequence joins TRBV5-1 and TRBJ2-1; possibly TRBD1 for D (6 bases). The germline CDR1 and CDR2 sequences are SGHRS and YFSETQ. V was pared by 0 bases and J by 8 bases, with 15 bases between. The CDR3 loop spans 15 amino acids.

This clonotype turned up a few times. The V call is TRBV7-9, the J call TRBJ1-2; D is possibly TRBD1 (6 bases). V lost 11 bases and J lost 3, with 13 bases in between. CDR3 length equals 12 residues. Germline-derived CDR1 and CDR2 are SEHNR and FQNEAQ (reference sequence). Written as DNA, the CDR3 is TGTGCCGGGCAGGGGATTGACTATGGCTACACCTTC. Its protein product is CAGQGIDYGYTF.

This clonotype was counted a few times. The V call is TRBV12-3 or TRBV12-4, the J call TRBJ2-3, with 7 bases aligning to TRBD2. V lost 5 bases, J lost 4 bases, and 6 bases stayed unmatched. This CDR3 is 14 amino acids long. The CDR3 loop is CASSPSGYADTQYF. The CDR3 DNA reads as TGTGCCAGCAGTCCTAGCGGTTACGCAGATACGCAGTATTTT.